The TCR beta chain under discussion was sequenced for a study of read filtering for tumor transcriptome and immune sequencing. About the research overall: Mean patient age was approximately 66 years, range about 47 to 85; around 17 male, more than 11 female. R-ISS stage counts were under ten for I, about 15 for II, about seven for III. Regarding the study as a whole: Sorted CD138-negative bone marrow cells were not purified T cells.

Points on this clonotype: Its antigen is unknown. One end of the junction is discordant with germline, which a read error may explain.

From approximately 430 ng of RNA, a library with molecular barcoded alpha/delta and beta/gamma adaptors was made. Via MiXCR, TCRdb re-called the reads, giving one row per CDR3 protein. The data hold 40,000 or so distinct CDR3 sequences, with about 13% observed a single time. Every patient had bone marrow sampled while the disease was active. This CDR3 is 12 amino acids long. The V gene's germline CDR1 is MNHEY and CDR2 SVGAGI. The V call is TRBV6-5, the J call TRBJ1-2, with D uncertain. The sample comprised a population of CD138-negative cells sorted from bone marrow. The sequence was collected from a donor at least 40 years old with multiple myeloma. This chain's CDR3 is CASTRVNCGYAF. The CDR3 DNA sequence: TGTGCCAGCACGAGAGTTAACTGTGGCTACGCCTTC.